Shown below are 18 T cell receptor beta chains from a single sample sequenced in a study of T-cell reconstitution after alpha-beta-depleted transplantation in children. Unique molecular identifiers tagged the TCRbeta library. TCRdb reprocessed the PCR reads via MiXCR and lists one record per CDR3 protein. This sample has about 610,000 distinct CDR3 sequences, with approximately 10% found just once. The specimen was PBMCs from the stem cell graft donor, collected from the stem cell graft. These receptor sequences come from a human donor who donated a stem cell graft to a child with acute myeloid leukemia.

This sequence joins TRBV11-1 and TRBJ2-1; the D is unclear. The V and J ends lost 0 bases and 11 bases respectively, with 14 bases between them. The CDR3 runs to 14 residues. Germline CDR1 and CDR2: SGHAT and FQDESV (reference sequence). This CDR3 is CASSLAGSRTKQFF. CDR3 sequence (DNA): TGTGCCAGCAGCTTAGCGGGGTCGCGTACTAAGCAGTTCTTC.

The chain joins TRBV20-1 to TRBJ1-5; D unclear. Trimming cost V 6 bases and J 5 bases, with 14 bases left between them. Germline CDR1 reads DFQATT; CDR2 reads SNEGSKA (reference sequence). This CDR3 is built from 13 residues. The CDR3 coding sequence is TGCAGTGCCGAGGGAGGGAACGATCAGCCCCAGCATTTT. Translating gives CSAEGGNDQPQHF.

This clonotype has only a few counts. The chain recombines TRBV6-2 or TRBV6-3 with TRBJ1-4; D perhaps matches TRBD1 (6 bases). The CDR3 extends over 15 amino acids. Trimming stripped 6 bases from V and 5 bases from J, with 16 bases between. The germline V gene encodes CDR1 MNHEY and CDR2 SVGEGT. This CDR3 is CASRSLTGTNEKLFF. The CDR3 DNA reads as TGTGCCAGCAGGTCTTTAACCGGGACAAATGAAAAACTGTTTTTT.

This rearrangement joins TRBV20-1 to TRBJ2-3, with TRBD2 matching 10 bases. The CDR3 loop spans 19 amino acids. Germline CDR1 and CDR2: DFQATT and SNEGSKA (reference sequence). V was clipped by 5 bases and J by 6 bases; unmatched bases: 23. CDR3 sequence: CSAAILAGAVGGDLDTQYF. CDR3 sequence (DNA): TGCAGTGCTGCTATCCTAGCGGGAGCGGTGGGGGGGGATTTGGATACGCAGTATTTT.

This clonotype has more than one count but fewer than ten. J is TRBJ2-1 and V is TRBV12-5, with TRBD2 matching 9 bases. Trimming at V came to 7 bases and at J to 0 bases, leaving 4 bases not matched to a gene. The CDR3 is 15 amino acids. Germline CDR1 LGHNT, CDR2 FRNRAP. CDR3 nucleotide sequence: TGTGCTAGTGCCCTTAGCGGGAGCTCCTACAATGAGCAGTTCTTC. Residues: CASALSGSSYNEQFF.

The chain employs TRBV7-9 and TRBJ2-3; 7 bases map to TRBD2. The CDR3 is made up of 14 amino acids. Losses at the gene ends were 6 bases for V and 6 bases for J; bases not matched to a gene: 9. Germline CDR1 is SEHNR and CDR2 is FQNEAQ (reference sequence). CDR3 sequence: CASRVLLASDTQYF. CDR3 in DNA: TGTGCCAGCAGGGTCCTACTAGCGTCGGATACGCAGTATTTT.

In DNA form, the CDR3 reads TGTGCCAGCAGCGTAAAAGGAGACATCCTTGAGCAGTACTTC. Amino acids: CASSVKGDILEQYF. This rearrangement joins TRBV9 to TRBJ2-7; no firm D call. Trimming pared 1 base from V and 7 bases from J, leaving 15 bases between. The CDR3 is 14 amino acids. The V gene's germline CDR1 is SGDLS and CDR2 YYNGEE. Variable domain in full (rest from reference TRBV9 and TRBJ2-7): DSGVTQTPKHLITATGQRVTLRCSPRSGDLSVYWYQQSLDQGLQFLIQYYNGEERAKGNILERFSAQQFPDLHSELNLSSLELGDSALYFCASSVKGDILEQYFGPGTRLTVT.

This clonotype showed up many times. The CDR3 sequence: CSAGLSGRGTDTQYF. The CDR3 DNA sequence: TGCAGCGCCGGATTGAGCGGGAGGGGGACAGATACGCAGTATTTT. This chain links TRBV29-1 with TRBJ2-3; 10 nucleotides match TRBD2. Germline CDR1 is SQVTM and CDR2 is ANQGSEA. The CDR3 is made up of 15 amino acids. The trim removed 7 bases at V and 3 bases at J, leaving 10 bases unmatched.

This clonotype was recorded a few times. The chain uses TRBV11-2 and TRBJ2-7; 8 bases are shared with TRBD2. Germline V gene lookup returns CDR1 SGHAT and CDR2 FQNNGV. V was clipped by 6 bases and J by 4 bases; unmatched bases: 23. The CDR3 covers 19 residues. The CDR3, as DNA: TGTGCCAGCAGTACGGCCGCAGGCGGACTTAGAGCGGGAGCATACGAGCAGTACTTC. Translating gives CASSTAAGGLRAGAYEQYF.

CDR3 in amino acids: CASSLSSGTSGYNEQFF. The CDR3 DNA follows: TGTGCCAGCAGTTTATCGAGCGGGACTAGCGGTTACAATGAGCAGTTCTTC. V gene TRBV27 combines with J gene TRBJ2-1, with 11 bases identical to TRBD2. The length of the CDR3 is 17 residues. The V gene end was trimmed by 0 bases and the J gene end by 4 bases; junction bases not matched to a gene: 5. CDR1 is MNHEY and CDR2 is SMNVEV in the germline V gene (reference sequence).

This sequence joins TRBV24-1 and TRBJ2-3; tentatively, D is TRBD1 (6 bases). The CDR3 length is 17 residues. Trimming stripped 6 bases from V and 1 base from J, with 19 bases between. CDR1 and CDR2 from the germline V gene are KGHDR and SFDVKD. The CDR3 sequence is CATSTSTPGQGTDTQYF. CDR3 sequence (DNA): TGTGCCACCAGTACCTCTACTCCGGGACAAGGCACAGATACGCAGTATTTT.

The rearrangement joins TRBV5-6 to TRBJ2-7; D is possibly TRBD1 (6 bases). V was cut by 0 bases and J by 1 base, with 11 bases left in between. Looked up from germline, CDR1 is SGHDT and CDR2 is YYEEEE. This CDR3 has 15 residues. The CDR3 loop reads CASSLAGARSYEQYF. CDR3 coding DNA: TGTGCCAGCAGCTTGGCAGGGGCGAGGTCCTACGAGCAGTACTTC.

V gene TRBV7-2 combines with J gene TRBJ1-5; D gene uncertain. The V end lost 3 bases, the J end lost 5 bases, and 5 bases lay between the germline ends. CDR3 length equals 12 residues. The germline CDR1 and CDR2 sequences are SGHTA and FQGNSA. This CDR3 reads CASSFRHQPQHF. The CDR3 DNA reads as TGTGCCAGCAGCTTTAGGCATCAGCCCCAGCATTTT.

The chain carries TRBV3-1 and TRBJ2-1; D may correspond to TRBD1 or TRBD2 (5 bases each). Trimming took 3 bases from V and 8 from J, leaving 20 bases between them. CDR1 and CDR2 (germline): LGHDT, YNNKEL (reference sequence). The CDR3 has 16 residues. The CDR3 loop is CASSHREGFRQHEQFF. The DNA for the CDR3 is TGTGCCAGCAGCCACCGCGAGGGGTTTAGACAACATGAGCAGTTCTTC.

CDR3 coding DNA: TGTGCCAGCAGTTACTATCGTGGCGGCAGCTCCTACGAGCAGTACTTC. This gives the protein CASSYYRGGSSYEQYF. The chain uses TRBV6-2 or TRBV6-3 and TRBJ2-7; D call uncertain. Germline CDR1 is MNHEY and CDR2 is SVGEGT. V was clipped by 1 base and J by 0 bases, with 13 bases between them. The CDR3 extends over 16 amino acids.

This chain links TRBV9 with TRBJ1-1; 7 nucleotides align to TRBD1. V lost 3 bases and J lost 3; bases outside the gene matches: 5. The CDR3 spans 14 residues. The germline V gene encodes CDR1 SGDLS and CDR2 YYNGEE. CDR3 sequence: CASSATGQDTEAFF. The CDR3 DNA reads as TGTGCCAGCAGCGCGACAGGACAGGACACTGAAGCTTTCTTT.

This rearrangement joins TRBV30 to TRBJ2-1; TRBD1 aligns across 7 bases. CDR1 is GTSNPN, CDR2 SVGIG, per germline (reference sequence). Trimming took 3 bases from V and 5 from J; bases not matched to a gene: 10. This CDR3 has 15 amino acids. CDR3 sequence reads: CAWSVGDSGNNEQFF. The CDR3 nucleotides read TGTGCCTGGAGCGTTGGGGACAGCGGTAACAATGAGCAGTTCTTC.

This chain uses TRBV29-1 with TRBJ1-6; D is possibly TRBD1 (5 bases). Trimming stripped 7 bases from V and 0 bases from J, with 13 bases between. Germline V CDR1 and CDR2: SQVTM, ANQGSEA. The CDR3 loop spans 15 amino acids. The DNA of the CDR3 is TGCAGCGCCCGGGAGGGGAGCTCCTATAATTCACCCCTCCACTTT. Residues: CSAREGSSYNSPLHF.